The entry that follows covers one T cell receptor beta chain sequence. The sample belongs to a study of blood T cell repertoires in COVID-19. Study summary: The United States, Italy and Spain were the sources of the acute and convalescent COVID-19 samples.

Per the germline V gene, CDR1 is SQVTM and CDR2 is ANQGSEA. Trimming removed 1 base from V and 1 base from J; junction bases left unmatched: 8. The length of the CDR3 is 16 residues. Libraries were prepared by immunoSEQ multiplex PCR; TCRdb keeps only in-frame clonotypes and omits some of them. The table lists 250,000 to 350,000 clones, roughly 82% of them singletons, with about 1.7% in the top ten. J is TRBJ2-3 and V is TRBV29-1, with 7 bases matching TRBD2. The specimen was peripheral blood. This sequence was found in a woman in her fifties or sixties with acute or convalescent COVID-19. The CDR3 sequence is CSVEVRGRGGTDTQYF. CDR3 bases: TGCAGCGTTGAAGTCCGGGGGAGGGGAGGCACAGATACGCAGTATTTT.